This T cell receptor beta chain emerged from a study of cytomegalovirus exposure and HLA in healthy donors. Study observations and caveats: A later analysis found that most CMV-associated TCR beta chains appeared HLA-restricted. According to a later analysis, donors in an Asian-associated ancestry cluster reportedly had fewer N-insertions than the 666-donor mean. A later analysis linked 16,951 TCR beta sequences to HLA alleles at 0.05 false discovery rate.

PCR amplification relied on 60 Vbeta primers (plus 13 Jbeta primers). In the authors' methods: Among the unique TCR beta chains that a later analysis counted, around 72 million in all, about 12 million were shared. The assay was immunoSEQ multiplex PCR, and TCRdb's table has in-frame clones only and misses some. V and J calls and clone size follow that table, whereas D and trimming were derived from the DNA. The sample has 170,000 or so clones; roughly 70% are singletons. The CDR3 loop spans 16 amino acids. Trimming pared 5 bases from V and 4 bases from J, leaving 17 bases between. Germline-derived CDR1 and CDR2 are KGHSH and LQKENI. In regard to this clone: Its antigen is still unknown.

The chain is built from TRBV18 and TRBJ1-4; perhaps TRBD1 as D (5 bases). Sequenced: PBMCs. The receptor was isolated from a male donor in good health and CMV-seronegative. In nucleotides, the CDR3 is TGTGCCAGCTCAGGACAAGTCCCCGTTCTTAATGAAAAACTGTTTTTT. It yields the protein CASSGQVPVLNEKLFF.